This T cell receptor beta chain was obtained from a study of blood T cell repertoires in COVID-19. This CDR3 is 13 amino acids long. The germline V and J ends were trimmed by 7 bases and 4 bases, with 13 bases remaining between them. Germline V CDR1 and CDR2: MNHNY, SVGAGI (reference sequence). Original processing methods: Estimation of nucleated cell counts was performed using reference gene primer amplification. Using immunoSEQ multiplex PCR, the repertoire was profiled, and TCRdb retains in-frame clones only, with some absent. V, J and clone size derive from that table, while D and trimming were established from the DNA sequence. The sample shows 200,000 to 300,000 clones, 75% to 85% of them seen only once.

The sequence was collected from a woman aged 80 or over with COVID-19, enrolled during active disease. The rearrangement uses TRBV6-6 and TRBJ1-1; D possibly corresponds to TRBD1 (5 bases). What was sequenced was peripheral blood. The CDR3 sequence is CASNRDLGTEAFF. CDR3 sequence (DNA): TGTGCCAGCAACCGGGACTTAGGCACTGAAGCTTTCTTT.